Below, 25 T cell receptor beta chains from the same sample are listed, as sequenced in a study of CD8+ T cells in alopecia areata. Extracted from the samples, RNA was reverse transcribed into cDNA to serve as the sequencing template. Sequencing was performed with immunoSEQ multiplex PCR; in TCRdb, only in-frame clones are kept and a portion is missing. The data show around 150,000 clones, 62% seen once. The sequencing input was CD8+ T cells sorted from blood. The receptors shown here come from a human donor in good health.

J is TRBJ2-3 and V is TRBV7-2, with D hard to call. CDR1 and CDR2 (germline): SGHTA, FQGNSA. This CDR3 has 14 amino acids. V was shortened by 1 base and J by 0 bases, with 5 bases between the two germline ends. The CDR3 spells CASSLVGSTDTQYF. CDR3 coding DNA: TGTGCCAGCAGCTTAGTTGGAAGCACAGATACGCAGTATTTT.

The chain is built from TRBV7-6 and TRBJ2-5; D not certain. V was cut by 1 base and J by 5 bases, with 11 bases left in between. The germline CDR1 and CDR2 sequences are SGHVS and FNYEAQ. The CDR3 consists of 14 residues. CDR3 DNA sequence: TGTGCCAGCAGCTTAGTGGGGTTCGGCGAGACCCAGTACTTC. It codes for CASSLVGFGETQYF.

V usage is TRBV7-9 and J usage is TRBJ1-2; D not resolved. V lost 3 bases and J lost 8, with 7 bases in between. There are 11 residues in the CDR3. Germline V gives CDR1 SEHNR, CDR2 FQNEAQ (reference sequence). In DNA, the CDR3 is TGTGCCAGCAGCTTCCTGGCCGGCTACACCTTC. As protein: CASSFLAGYTF.

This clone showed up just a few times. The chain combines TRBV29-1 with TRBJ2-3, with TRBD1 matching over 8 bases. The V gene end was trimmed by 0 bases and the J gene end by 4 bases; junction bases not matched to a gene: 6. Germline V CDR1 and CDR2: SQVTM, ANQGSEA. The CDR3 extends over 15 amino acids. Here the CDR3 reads CSVEEGGQGADTQYF. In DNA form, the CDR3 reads TGCAGCGTTGAAGAAGGAGGACAGGGAGCAGATACGCAGTATTTT.

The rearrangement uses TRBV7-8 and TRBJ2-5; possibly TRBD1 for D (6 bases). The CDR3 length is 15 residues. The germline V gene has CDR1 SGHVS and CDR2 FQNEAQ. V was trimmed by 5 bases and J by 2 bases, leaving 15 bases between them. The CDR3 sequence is CASSESAGQQETQYF. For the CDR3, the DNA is TGTGCCAGCAGCGAGTCGGCCGGACAGCAAGAGACCCAGTACTTC.

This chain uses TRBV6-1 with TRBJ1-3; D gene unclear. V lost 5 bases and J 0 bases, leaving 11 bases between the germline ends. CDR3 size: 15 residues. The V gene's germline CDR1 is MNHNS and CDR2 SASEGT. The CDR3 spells CASSTSEGSGNTIYF. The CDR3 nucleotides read TGTGCCAGCAGTACCTCCGAGGGCTCTGGAAACACCATATATTTT.

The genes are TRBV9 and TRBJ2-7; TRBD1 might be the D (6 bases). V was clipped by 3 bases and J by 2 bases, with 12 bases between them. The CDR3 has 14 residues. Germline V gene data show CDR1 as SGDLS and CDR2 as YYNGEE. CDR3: CASSGTASPYEQYF. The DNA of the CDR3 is TGTGCCAGCAGCGGGACAGCTAGTCCCTACGAGCAGTACTTC.

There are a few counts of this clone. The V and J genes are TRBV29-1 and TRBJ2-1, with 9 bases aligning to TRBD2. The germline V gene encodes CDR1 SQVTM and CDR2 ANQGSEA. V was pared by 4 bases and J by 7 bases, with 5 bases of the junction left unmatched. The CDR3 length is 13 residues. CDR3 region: CSVVASGINEQFF. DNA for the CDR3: TGCAGCGTTGTAGCTAGCGGGATTAATGAGCAGTTCTTC.

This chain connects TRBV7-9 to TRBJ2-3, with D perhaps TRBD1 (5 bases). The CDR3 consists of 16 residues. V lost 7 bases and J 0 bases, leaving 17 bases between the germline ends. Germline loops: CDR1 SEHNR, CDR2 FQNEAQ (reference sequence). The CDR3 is CASTDSAGFSTDTQYF. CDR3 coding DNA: TGTGCCAGCACCGATTCCGCAGGGTTCAGCACAGATACGCAGTATTTT.

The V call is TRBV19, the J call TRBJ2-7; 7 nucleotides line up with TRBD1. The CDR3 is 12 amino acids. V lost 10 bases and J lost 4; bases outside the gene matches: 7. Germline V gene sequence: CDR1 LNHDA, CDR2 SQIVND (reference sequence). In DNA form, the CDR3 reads TGTGCCACCCAGGGACAGTCTTACGAGCAGTACTTC. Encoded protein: CATQGQSYEQYF.

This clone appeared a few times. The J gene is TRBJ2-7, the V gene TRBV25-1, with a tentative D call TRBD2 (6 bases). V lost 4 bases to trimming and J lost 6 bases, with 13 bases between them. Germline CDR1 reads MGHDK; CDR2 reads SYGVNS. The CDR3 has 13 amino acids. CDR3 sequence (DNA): TGTGCCAGCAGTGGTGGAGGGATGGGCGAGCAGTACTTC. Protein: CASSGGGMGEQYF.

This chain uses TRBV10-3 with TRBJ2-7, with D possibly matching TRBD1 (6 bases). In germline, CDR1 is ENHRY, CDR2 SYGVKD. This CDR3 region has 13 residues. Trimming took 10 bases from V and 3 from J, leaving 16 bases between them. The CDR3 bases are TGTGCCACCACGGACAGATCCGACTACGAGCAGTACTTC. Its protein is CATTDRSDYEQYF.

CDR3: CASSPETVANTEAFF. In nucleotides, the CDR3 is TGTGCCAGCTCACCTGAGACAGTGGCTAACACTGAAGCTTTCTTT. The chain is built from TRBV18 and TRBJ1-1; D perhaps matches TRBD1 (5 bases). Per germline, CDR1 KGHSH and CDR2 LQKENI. The CDR3 sequence is 15 residues long. With 3 bases removed from V and 2 bases from J, the gap between germline ends came to 13 bases.

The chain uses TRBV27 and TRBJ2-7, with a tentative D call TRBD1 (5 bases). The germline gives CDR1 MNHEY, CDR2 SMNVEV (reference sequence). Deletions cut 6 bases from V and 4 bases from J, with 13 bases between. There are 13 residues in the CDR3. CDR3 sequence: CASRPREPYEQYF. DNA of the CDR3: TGTGCCAGCAGACCCAGGGAACCATACGAGCAGTACTTC.

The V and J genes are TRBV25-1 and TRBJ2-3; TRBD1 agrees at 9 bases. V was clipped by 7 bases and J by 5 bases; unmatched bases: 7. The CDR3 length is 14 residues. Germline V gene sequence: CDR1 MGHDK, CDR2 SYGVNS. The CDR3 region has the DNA TGTGCCAGCACTTGGGACAGGGTTGGAGATACGCAGTATTTT. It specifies CASTWDRVGDTQYF.

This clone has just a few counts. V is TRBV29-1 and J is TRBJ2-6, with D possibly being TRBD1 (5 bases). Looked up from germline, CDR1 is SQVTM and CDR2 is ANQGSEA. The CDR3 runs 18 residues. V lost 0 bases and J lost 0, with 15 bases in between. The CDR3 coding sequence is TGCAGCGTTGAAGAGGCAGGGTCTTATTCCTCTGGGGCCAACGTCCTGACTTTC. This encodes CSVEEAGSYSSGANVLTF. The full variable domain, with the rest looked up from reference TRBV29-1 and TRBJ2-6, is SAVISQKPSRDICQRGTSLTIQCQVDSQVTMMFWYRQQPGQSLTLIATANQGSEATYESGFVIDKFPISRPNLTFSTLTVSNMSPEDSSIYLCSVEEAGSYSSGANVLTFGAGSRLTVL.

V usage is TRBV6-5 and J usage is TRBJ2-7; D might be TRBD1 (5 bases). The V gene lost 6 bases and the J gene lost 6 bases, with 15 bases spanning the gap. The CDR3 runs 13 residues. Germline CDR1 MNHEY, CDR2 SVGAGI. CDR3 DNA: TGTGCCAGCAGCCCATCCGGACACTTCGAGCAGTACTTC. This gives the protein CASSPSGHFEQYF.

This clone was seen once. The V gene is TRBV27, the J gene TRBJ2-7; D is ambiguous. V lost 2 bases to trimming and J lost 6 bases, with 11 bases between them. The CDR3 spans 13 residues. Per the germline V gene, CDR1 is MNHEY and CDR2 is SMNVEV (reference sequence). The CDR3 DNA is TGTGCCAGCAGTTTAATGGTCTTTACCGAGCAGTACTTC. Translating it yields CASSLMVFTEQYF.

CDR3 in amino acids: CASNGRDYEQYF. CDR3 coding DNA: TGTGCCAGCAATGGCAGGGATTACGAGCAGTACTTC. The rearrangement uses TRBV2 and TRBJ2-7, with D maybe TRBD1 (5 bases). This CDR3 is built from 12 residues. V was clipped by 7 bases and J by 4 bases, with 11 bases between them. Germline assignment: CDR1 SNHLY and CDR2 FYNNEI.

The CDR3 nucleotides read TGCAGCGTTGAATCGGGGGGGCCTGGAAACACCATATATTTT. Translating gives CSVESGGPGNTIYF. The gene calls are TRBV29-1 and TRBJ1-3; maybe TRBD1 (6 bases). CDR3 length: 14 residues. Trimming pared 2 bases from V and 2 bases from J, leaving 10 bases between. Germline assignment: CDR1 SQVTM and CDR2 ANQGSEA.

CDR3 sequence reads: CASSSQPTGTNTEAFF. The CDR3 DNA sequence: TGTGCCAGCAGCTCCCAACCGACAGGGACCAACACTGAAGCTTTCTTT. The chain couples TRBV7-9 to TRBJ1-1, with 7 bases lining up with TRBD1. In germline, CDR1 is SEHNR, CDR2 FQNEAQ (reference sequence). The CDR3 has 16 amino acids. V was clipped by 4 bases and J by 2 bases; unmatched bases: 10.

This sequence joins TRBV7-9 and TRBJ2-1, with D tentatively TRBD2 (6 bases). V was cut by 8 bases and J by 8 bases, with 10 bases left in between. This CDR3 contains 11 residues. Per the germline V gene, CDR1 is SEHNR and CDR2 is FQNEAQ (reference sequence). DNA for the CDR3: TGTGCCAGCGGTACGGGGGATGAGCAGTTCTTC. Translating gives CASGTGDEQFF.

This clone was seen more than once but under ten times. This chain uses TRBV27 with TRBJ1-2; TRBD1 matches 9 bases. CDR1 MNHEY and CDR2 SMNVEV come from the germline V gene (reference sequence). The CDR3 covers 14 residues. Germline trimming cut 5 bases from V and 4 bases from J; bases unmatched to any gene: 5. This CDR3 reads CASSPGQGTYGYTF. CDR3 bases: TGTGCCAGCAGTCCCGGACAGGGGACCTATGGCTACACCTTC.

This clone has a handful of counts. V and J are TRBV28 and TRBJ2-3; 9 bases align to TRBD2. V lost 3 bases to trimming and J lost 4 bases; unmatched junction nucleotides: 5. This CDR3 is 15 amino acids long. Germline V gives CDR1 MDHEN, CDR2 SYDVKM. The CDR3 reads CASSFPAGGSDTQYF. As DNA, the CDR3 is TGTGCCAGCAGTTTCCCAGCGGGAGGTTCAGATACGCAGTATTTT.

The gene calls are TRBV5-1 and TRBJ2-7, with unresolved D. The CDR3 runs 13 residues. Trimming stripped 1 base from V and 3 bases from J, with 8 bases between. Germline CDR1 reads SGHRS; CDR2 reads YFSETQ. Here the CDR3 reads CASSLSQDYEQYF. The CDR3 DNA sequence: TGCGCCAGCAGCTTGTCCCAGGACTACGAGCAGTACTTC.